Below are 25 T cell receptor beta chains sequenced from a single sample in a study of T cell responses to AZD1222 COVID-19 vaccine. The assay was immunoSEQ multiplex PCR, and TCRdb's table has in-frame clones only and misses some. This table holds fewer than 200,000 clones, approximately 90% found once. The sequences come from peripheral blood, collected 28 days after the second AZD1222 dose. The receptors originated from an adult who received the AZD1222 COVID-19 vaccine.

This sequence joins TRBV30 and TRBJ1-4, with D unclear. The CDR3 has 12 residues. The germline V gene encodes CDR1 GTSNPN and CDR2 SVGIG (reference sequence). The germline V and J ends were trimmed by 2 bases and 8 bases, with 9 bases remaining between them. The DNA for the CDR3 is TGTGCCTGGAGTACCCCAGAGGAAAAACTGTTTTTT. This encodes CAWSTPEEKLFF.

Turning to this clone: Germline is not matched at one junction end, which may reflect a read error. This rearrangement joins TRBV7-7 to TRBJ2-4; 7 bases align to TRBD1. Germline CDR1 SSHAT, CDR2 FNYEAQ (reference sequence). The CDR3 extends over 19 amino acids. In nucleotides, the CDR3 is TGTGCTAGCAGCCCCCTGACCCGGGACAGCCTTTCGGGGAAAAACATTCAGTACTTC. Translating gives CASSPLTRDSLSGKNIQYF.

The chain joins TRBV5-6 to TRBJ1-2, with TRBD1 as a possible D gene (5 bases). CDR3 length: 12 residues. The germline V gene has CDR1 SGHDT and CDR2 YYEEEE. V lost 4 bases, J lost 8 bases, and 12 bases lay in between. The CDR3 coding sequence is TGTGCCAGCAGCCTGAGGGGTGGGGGCTACACCTTC. Protein: CASSLRGGGYTF.

The chain employs TRBV2 and TRBJ1-4; 7 bases are shared with TRBD1. This CDR3 region has 13 residues. V was pared by 7 bases and J by 6 bases, with 5 bases of the junction left unmatched. CDR1 is SNHLY and CDR2 is FYNNEI in the germline V gene. The CDR3 nucleotides read TGTGCCAGCAAAGGGGGCCTCGATGAAAAACTGTTTTTT. Translation gives CASKGGLDEKLFF.

The chain recombines TRBV30 with TRBJ2-3; TRBD2 is a possible D gene (5 bases). CDR1 GTSNPN and CDR2 SVGIG come from the germline V gene (reference sequence). The CDR3 has 12 residues. The V gene lost 2 bases and the J gene lost 3 bases, with 6 bases spanning the gap. CDR3 loop: CAWSSGTDTQYF. CDR3 in DNA: TGTGCCTGGAGTAGCGGTACAGATACGCAGTATTTT. Variable domain in full (rest from reference TRBV30 and TRBJ2-3): SQTIHQWPATLVQPVGSPLSLECTVEGTSNPNLYWYRQAAGRGLQLLFYSVGIGQISSEVPQNLSASRPQDRQFILSSKKLLLSDSGFYLCAWSSGTDTQYFGPGTRLTVL.

The sample holds a few counts of this clone. The chain joins TRBV28 to TRBJ2-7; D tentatively reads TRBD1 or TRBD2 (5 bases each). Germline V gives CDR1 MDHEN, CDR2 SYDVKM. The CDR3 has 15 amino acids. The ends were cut back, 4 bases at V and 5 bases at J, with 18 bases in the middle. CDR3 region: CASSSVGDPGHEQYF. In nucleotides, the CDR3 is TGTGCCAGCAGTTCCGTTGGGGACCCGGGCCACGAGCAGTACTTC.

The chain recombines TRBV27 with TRBJ1-1, with TRBD1 matching over 10 bases. The CDR3 has 13 amino acids. Per germline, CDR1 MNHEY and CDR2 SMNVEV (reference sequence). The V and J ends lost 5 bases and 5 bases, in that order; junction bases with no gene match: 2. The CDR3 reads CASSADRGTEAFF. CDR3 nucleotide sequence: TGTGCCAGCAGTGCGGACAGGGGGACTGAAGCTTTCTTT.

This clone appeared a single time. The V and J genes are TRBV5-4 and TRBJ1-6; 8 bases match TRBD1. J lost 7 bases, V lost 4 bases, and 13 bases had no gene match. This CDR3 region has 17 residues. Germline V gene data show CDR1 as SGHNT and CDR2 as YYREEE (reference sequence). CDR3: CASSLKLQDRVNSPLHF. Here the CDR3 DNA reads TGTGCCAGCAGCCTGAAGCTTCAGGACAGGGTGAATTCACCCCTCCACTTT.

This sequence joins TRBV29-1 and TRBJ2-6; the match to TRBD2 covers 7 bases. The germline CDR1 and CDR2 sequences are SQVTM and ANQGSEA. The junction had 9 bases not matched to a gene; V was cut back by 1 base and J by 0 bases. The CDR3 runs to 18 residues. The CDR3 is CSVEVRSGGSSGANVLTF. The DNA of the CDR3 is TGCAGCGTTGAAGTCAGGTCGGGGGGAAGCTCTGGGGCCAACGTCCTGACTTTC.

The rearrangement joins TRBV18 to TRBJ1-6, with 7 positions matching TRBD1. The germline V gene has CDR1 KGHSH and CDR2 LQKENI. The ends lost 3 bases at V and 6 bases at J; junction bases unmatched: 2. The length of the CDR3 is 14 residues. The CDR3 is CASSPGQFNSPLHF. The DNA of the CDR3 is TGTGCCAGCTCACCGGGACAGTTTAATTCACCCCTCCACTTT.

About this clone itself: At one end, the junction sequence differs from germline, possibly due to a read error. The sample holds other DNA sequences that translate to the same CDR3. V gene TRBV7-2 combines with J gene TRBJ2-7, with a possible D match to TRBD1 (5 bases). The CDR3 is 14 residues long. Germline loops: CDR1 SGHTA, CDR2 FQGNSA. As DNA, the CDR3 is TGCGCCAGCAGCTTAGCTTCAGGGATCAACGAGCAGTACTTC. Its translation is CASSLASGINEQYF.

The rearrangement links TRBV14 to TRBJ2-1; D is ambiguous. The germline gives CDR1 SGHDN, CDR2 FVKESK. V shed 3 bases and J shed 2 bases, with 8 bases lying between them. The CDR3 sequence is 14 residues long. The CDR3 here is CASSQITTYNEQFF. In DNA, the CDR3 is TGTGCCAGCAGCCAGATAACGACCTACAATGAGCAGTTCTTC. Filled out from reference TRBV14 and TRBJ2-1, the complete variable domain reads EAGVTQFPSHSVIEKGQTVTLRCDPISGHDNLYWYRRVMGKEIKFLLHFVKESKQDESGMPNNRFLAERTGGTYSTLKVQPAELEDSGVYFCASSQITTYNEQFFGPGTRLTVL.

The rearrangement joins TRBV2 to TRBJ1-2; no clear D. Germline V gene lookup returns CDR1 SNHLY and CDR2 FYNNEI. Trimming removed 2 bases from V and 7 bases from J, with 14 bases in between. This CDR3 has 14 residues. The CDR3 protein is CASSESAAATGYTF. The CDR3 coding sequence is TGTGCCAGCAGTGAATCGGCTGCGGCGACTGGCTACACCTTC. Full variable domain (remainder filled in from reference TRBV2 and TRBJ1-2): EPEVTQTPSHQVTQMGQEVILRCVPISNHLYFYWYRQILGQKVEFLVSFYNNEISEKSEIFDDQFSVERPDGSNFTLKIRSTKLEDSAMYFCASSESAAATGYTFGSGTRLTVV.

V is TRBV28 and J is TRBJ2-7, with a weak D call TRBD1 (5 bases). CDR1 and CDR2 from the germline V gene are MDHEN and SYDVKM. The CDR3 spans 15 residues. Trimming shortened V by 7 bases and J by 4 bases, and 20 bases separated the two germline ends. The CDR3 bases are TGTGCCAGCACCCACAGGACACTCCAACTATACGAGCAGTACTTC. It codes for CASTHRTLQLYEQYF.

This clone was detected only a few times. The chain carries TRBV6-5 and TRBJ2-7; TRBD1 matches 10 bases. The length of the CDR3 is 12 residues. V lost 6 bases, J lost 9 bases, and 5 bases stayed unmatched. CDR1 MNHEY and CDR2 SVGAGI come from the germline V gene. The DNA of the CDR3 is TGTGCCAGCAGGCAGGGGGACAGGGGGCAGTACTTC. It is translated as CASRQGDRGQYF.

This clone appeared once. This rearrangement joins TRBV10-1 to TRBJ2-1, with 12 bases lining up with TRBD1. The CDR3 loop spans 14 amino acids. V trimming: 5 bases; J trimming: 8 bases; junction bases outside the gene matches: 4. Per germline, CDR1 WNHNN and CDR2 SYGVQD (reference sequence). This CDR3 reads CASSSGTGGHEQFF. In nucleotides, the CDR3 is TGCGCCAGCAGTTCCGGGACAGGGGGCCATGAGCAGTTCTTC.

The gene calls are TRBV28 and TRBJ2-2, with TRBD2 as a possible D gene (5 bases). The CDR3 is 13 residues long. The V gene lost 5 bases and the J gene lost 7 bases, with 11 bases spanning the gap. The V gene's germline CDR1 is MDHEN and CDR2 SYDVKM. DNA of the CDR3: TGTGCCAGCAGTCACCCGGGGATCGGGGAGCTGTTTTTT. This encodes CASSHPGIGELFF.

The chain uses TRBV7-2 and TRBJ2-7; 11 nucleotides line up with TRBD2. In germline, CDR1 is SGHTA, CDR2 FQGNSA. The length of the CDR3 is 15 residues. Germline trimming cut 6 bases from V and 2 bases from J; bases unmatched to any gene: 6. The CDR3 nucleotides are TGTGCCAGCAGTATAGCGGGAGGGATCCCCTACGAGCAGTACTTC. It is translated as CASSIAGGIPYEQYF.

V gene TRBV7-9 combines with J gene TRBJ2-1; D not resolved. CDR3 length: 17 residues. Germline V CDR1 and CDR2: SEHNR, FQNEAQ (reference sequence). The germline V and J ends were trimmed by 5 bases and 6 bases, with 23 bases remaining between them. The CDR3 DNA reads as TGTGCCAGCAGCCCCGAAGGGTTAGGGAATCTCGGCAATGAGCAGTTCTTC. As protein: CASSPEGLGNLGNEQFF.

This chain connects TRBV5-5 to TRBJ2-7, with 7 bases lining up with TRBD1. J lost 1 base, V lost 0 bases, and 10 bases had no gene match. This CDR3 is 17 amino acids long. Germline V gene lookup returns CDR1 SGHKS and CDR2 YYEKEE (reference sequence). The CDR3 nucleotides are TGTGCCAGCAGCTTGGCCGAAGGGGGCTATCGGTCCTACGAGCAGTACTTC. This gives the protein CASSLAEGGYRSYEQYF.

The chain has TRBV6-5 and TRBJ1-1; TRBD1 matches at 8 bases. With 6 bases clipped from V and 1 base from J, the junction kept 4 bases outside the gene matches. Germline lookup yields CDR1 MNHEY and CDR2 SVGAGI. The CDR3 is made up of 14 amino acids. CDR3 loop: CASSRQGANTEAFF. CDR3 in DNA: TGTGCCAGCAGCCGGCAGGGGGCGAACACTGAAGCTTTCTTT.

The chain has TRBV9 and TRBJ2-7; D gene ambiguous. This CDR3 spans 15 amino acids. Per germline, CDR1 SGDLS and CDR2 YYNGEE. Between the trimmed V and J ends, which lost 0 bases and 1 base, there was a span of 11 bases. This chain's CDR3 is CASSVAVTPSYEQYF. CDR3 sequence (DNA): TGTGCCAGCAGCGTAGCAGTGACTCCTTCCTACGAGCAGTACTTC. Combining the CDR3 with reference TRBV9 and TRBJ2-7 gives the whole variable domain DSGVTQTPKHLITATGQRVTLRCSPRSGDLSVYWYQQSLDQGLQFLIQYYNGEERAKGNILERFSAQQFPDLHSELNLSSLELGDSALYFCASSVAVTPSYEQYFGPGTRLTVT.

This chain links TRBV7-9 with TRBJ1-4, with 11 bases identical to TRBD1. The CDR3 is 17 residues long. Trimming cost V 5 bases and J 4 bases; bases outside gene matches: 9. Germline lookup yields CDR1 SEHNR and CDR2 FQNEAQ (reference sequence). The CDR3 coding sequence is TGTGCCAGCAGCCCCGGAGGACAGGGGGCGCGTAATGAAAAACTGTTTTTT. This translates into CASSPGGQGARNEKLFF.

This chain links TRBV10-1 with TRBJ1-1; TRBD1 is a possible D gene (5 bases). V was cut by 3 bases and J by 3 bases, with 26 bases left in between. The length of the CDR3 is 19 residues. The V gene's germline CDR1 is WNHNN and CDR2 SYGVQD (reference sequence). The CDR3 spells CASSDLGPTGSEQDTEAFF. The CDR3 nucleotides are TGCGCCAGCAGTGATCTGGGGCCCACTGGGTCGGAACAAGACACTGAAGCTTTCTTT.

This sequence joins TRBV24-1 and TRBJ1-1; a possible D gene is TRBD1 (5 bases). The germline gives CDR1 KGHDR, CDR2 SFDVKD. The germline V and J ends were trimmed by 2 bases and 4 bases, with 16 bases remaining between them. The CDR3 contains 16 residues. In DNA, the CDR3 is TGTGCCACCAGTGATTCTAAAGGGGTGTGGGGCACTGAAGCTTTCTTT. This translates into CATSDSKGVWGTEAFF.